These 20 T cell receptor beta chains came from one sample sequenced in a study of blood T cell repertoires in COVID-19. Repertoires were generated with immunoSEQ multiplex PCR, while TCRdb's copy carries only in-frame clones and drops some. The repertoire includes about 130,000 clones, roughly 80% of them detected once, and about 10% sits in the top ten. The sample taken for sequencing was PBMCs or T cells enriched from blood (not recorded which). These receptor sequences come from a man aged 45 to 65 who had recovered from COVID-19.

V and J are TRBV29-1 and TRBJ1-3, with TRBD1 as a possible D gene (6 bases). CDR1 and CDR2 from the germline V gene are SQVTM and ANQGSEA. The CDR3 spans 13 residues. Trimming took off 3 bases at V and 4 bases at J, with 10 bases between the two ends. CDR3 residues: CSVEGAAGNTIYF. DNA of the CDR3: TGCAGCGTTGAGGGGGCGGCGGGAAACACCATATATTTT.

J is TRBJ2-1 and V is TRBV27; unclear D gene. The CDR3 consists of 16 residues. V lost 5 bases, J lost 0 bases, and 14 bases lay in between. Germline CDR1 is MNHEY and CDR2 is SMNVEV (reference sequence). The CDR3 DNA reads as TGTGCCAGCAGTACCATAGATCTTAGCTCCTACAATGAGCAGTTCTTC. It encodes CASSTIDLSSYNEQFF.

This chain joins TRBV3-1 (or the pseudogene TRBV3-2) and TRBJ2-3, with TRBD2 matching 11 bases. CDR1 is LGHDT, CDR2 YNNKEL, per germline (reference sequence). The CDR3 covers 16 residues. The ends lost 1 base at V and 6 bases at J; junction bases unmatched: 6. The CDR3 loop reads CASSQGPSGGRDTQYF. For the CDR3, the DNA is TGTGCCAGCAGCCAAGGGCCTAGCGGGGGGCGGGATACGCAGTATTTT.

The chain joins TRBV7-3 to TRBJ2-1; 8 nucleotides match TRBD2. The V gene's germline CDR1 is SGHTA and CDR2 FQGTGA. V lost 2 bases, J lost 0 bases, and 6 bases stayed unmatched. The CDR3 runs to 17 residues. The CDR3 is CASSLLEAGGSYNEQFF. The DNA for the CDR3 is TGTGCCAGCAGCTTATTGGAGGCGGGGGGCTCCTACAATGAGCAGTTCTTC. The whole variable domain, filled in from reference TRBV7-3 and TRBJ2-1, reads GAGVSQTPSNKVTEKGKYVELRCDPISGHTALYWYRQSLGQGPEFLIYFQGTGAADDSGLPNDRFFAVRPEGSVSTLKIQRTERGDSAVYLCASSLLEAGGSYNEQFFGPGTRLTVL.

V gene TRBV27 combines with J gene TRBJ1-4, with 7 bases matching TRBD1. The length of the CDR3 is 14 residues. After removal of 0 bases from V and 9 bases from J, the junction contained 4 bases not matched to a gene. From germline, CDR1 is MNHEY and CDR2 SMNVEV (reference sequence). Here the CDR3 DNA reads TGTGCCAGCAGTTTATCGGAGACAGGGAAAAAACTGTTTTTT. Protein product: CASSLSETGKKLFF. Complete variable domain (other parts from reference TRBV27 and TRBJ1-4): EAQVTQNPRYLITVTGKKLTVTCSQNMNHEYMSWYRQDPGLGLRQIYYSMNVEVTDKGDVPEGYKVSRKEKRNFPLILESPSPNQTSLYFCASSLSETGKKLFFGSGTQLSVL.

This chain joins TRBV5-5 and TRBJ1-4; 8 bases are a match to TRBD1. This CDR3 region has 17 residues. Per the germline V gene, CDR1 is SGHKS and CDR2 is YYEKEE (reference sequence). V was clipped by 2 bases and J by 4 bases; unmatched bases: 10. CDR3 DNA sequence: TGTGCCAGCAGCTTCCCTAAGCAGGGGGCCCTTAATGAAAAACTGTTTTTT. Translating gives CASSFPKQGALNEKLFF.

The chain recombines TRBV7-2 with TRBJ1-2; D unclear. Germline loops: CDR1 SGHTA, CDR2 FQGNSA. V was cut by 0 bases and J by 0 bases, with 2 bases left in between. The CDR3 totals 13 residues. The DNA for the CDR3 is TGTGCCAGCAGCTTAGCCGCTAACTATGGCTACACCTTC. Its protein is CASSLAANYGYTF.

This clone was detected only a few times. The rearrangement uses TRBV7-2 and TRBJ2-3; no firm D call. CDR1 SGHTA and CDR2 FQGNSA come from the germline V gene. The CDR3 runs 16 residues. V shed 1 base and J shed 2 bases, with 13 bases lying between them. CDR3 in amino acids: CASSLGLTANTDTQYF. CDR3 DNA sequence: TGTGCCAGCAGCTTAGGGCTAACAGCCAACACAGATACGCAGTATTTT.

This clone was counted only a few times. The gene calls are TRBV30 and TRBJ1-6; no definite D call. V dropped 3 bases and J dropped 5 bases, with 11 bases sitting between them. There are 14 residues in the CDR3. Per germline, CDR1 GTSNPN and CDR2 SVGIG (reference sequence). The CDR3 sequence is CAWSVDSNNSPLHF. CDR3 nucleotide sequence: TGTGCCTGGAGCGTCGACTCGAATAATTCACCCCTCCACTTT.

The genes are TRBV15 and TRBJ1-4; TRBD1 agrees at 7 bases. Germline V gene data show CDR1 as LNHNV and CDR2 as YYDKDF (reference sequence). Germline trimming cut 3 bases from V and 7 bases from J; bases unmatched to any gene: 8. The CDR3 is 15 residues long. In DNA, the CDR3 is TGTGCCACCAGCAGGTCCGGGACAGCGGGTGAAAAACTGTTTTTT. Translating it yields CATSRSGTAGEKLFF.

The CDR3 DNA is TGTGCCAGCTCACCACCTACCAGGGTTAGCTCCTACAATGAGCAGTTCTTC. Its protein product is CASSPPTRVSSYNEQFF. The rearrangement links TRBV18 to TRBJ2-1, with a weak D call TRBD1 (5 bases). This CDR3 contains 17 residues. V lost 0 bases, J lost 0 bases, and 12 bases lay in between. From germline, CDR1 is KGHSH and CDR2 LQKENI.

The chain carries TRBV6-5 and TRBJ2-2; no reliable D call. CDR3 length: 12 residues. The V and J ends lost 6 bases and 4 bases respectively, with 6 bases between them. Per the germline V gene, CDR1 is MNHEY and CDR2 is SVGAGI. CDR3 residues: CASSSVTGELFF. As DNA, the CDR3 is TGTGCCAGCAGCTCGGTCACCGGGGAGCTGTTTTTT.

This sequence joins TRBV18 and TRBJ2-5; unclear D gene. V was pared by 2 bases and J by 5 bases, with 9 bases between. The CDR3 extends over 13 amino acids. From germline, CDR1 is KGHSH and CDR2 LQKENI. Here the CDR3 reads CASSPALSETQYF. The CDR3 coding sequence is TGTGCCAGCTCACCAGCACTCTCGGAGACCCAGTACTTC.

This chain connects TRBV19 to TRBJ1-2, with TRBD1 matching 8 bases. V trimming: 3 bases; J trimming: 0 bases; junction bases outside the gene matches: 12. Germline V gives CDR1 LNHDA, CDR2 SQIVND (reference sequence). This CDR3 contains 18 residues. The CDR3 loop reads CASSIRAGGLLPNYGYTF. The CDR3, as DNA: TGTGCCAGTAGTATCCGGGCAGGGGGCCTCCTTCCTAACTATGGCTACACCTTC.

This clone was seen only once. The V gene is TRBV7-2, the J gene TRBJ2-3; D is unresolved. The ends were cut back, 5 bases at V and 3 bases at J, with 6 bases in the middle. Germline V gene lookup returns CDR1 SGHTA and CDR2 FQGNSA. CDR3 size: 12 residues. This chain's CDR3 is CASSPTTDTQYF. For the CDR3, the DNA is TGTGCCAGCAGCCCGACTACAGATACGCAGTATTTT.

J is TRBJ1-5 and V is TRBV2; 8 bases fit TRBD1. Germline trimming cut 7 bases from V and 6 bases from J; bases unmatched to any gene: 11. Germline CDR1 reads SNHLY; CDR2 reads FYNNEI. The length of the CDR3 is 15 residues. This chain's CDR3 is CASTALDRVSQPQHF. In nucleotides, the CDR3 is TGTGCCAGCACTGCCTTGGACAGGGTCTCTCAGCCCCAGCATTTT.

CDR3 in DNA: TGCGCCAGCAGCCAACAGGACAGGGGGCTAGGAGGCTACACCTTC. It yields the protein CASSQQDRGLGGYTF. This chain uses TRBV4-3 with TRBJ1-2, with 11 nucleotides matching TRBD1. This CDR3 region has 15 residues. The germline V gene encodes CDR1 LGHNA and CDR2 YSLEER. The V segment lost 2 bases and the J segment 8 bases; nucleotides outside the gene matches: 7.

The rearrangement joins TRBV7-2 to TRBJ2-1, with TRBD1 as a possible D gene (6 bases). The CDR3 runs 13 residues. Germline loops: CDR1 SGHTA, CDR2 FQGNSA. Trimming cost V 5 bases and J 9 bases, with 14 bases left between them. The CDR3 loop is CASSQTQGSEQFF. CDR3 DNA sequence: TGTGCCAGCAGCCAAACCCAGGGGTCTGAGCAGTTCTTC.

The chain recombines TRBV6-8 with TRBJ2-1; D is unresolved. Germline V gene sequence: CDR1 MNHGY, CDR2 SAAAGT. The germline V and J ends were trimmed by 4 bases and 6 bases, with 10 bases remaining between them. The CDR3 consists of 13 residues. The CDR3 spells CASSWLVGNEQFF. In DNA, the CDR3 is TGTGCCAGCAGTTGGCTAGTGGGCAATGAGCAGTTCTTC.

The chain combines TRBV5-4 with TRBJ1-2; TRBD1 is a possible D gene (5 bases). This CDR3 is built from 16 residues. V was trimmed by 0 bases and J by 4 bases, leaving 16 bases between them. In germline, CDR1 is SGHNT, CDR2 YYREEE (reference sequence). This chain's CDR3 is CASSLVGTALVYGYTF. CDR3 sequence (DNA): TGTGCCAGCAGCTTGGTTGGGACTGCGCTTGTCTATGGCTACACCTTC.